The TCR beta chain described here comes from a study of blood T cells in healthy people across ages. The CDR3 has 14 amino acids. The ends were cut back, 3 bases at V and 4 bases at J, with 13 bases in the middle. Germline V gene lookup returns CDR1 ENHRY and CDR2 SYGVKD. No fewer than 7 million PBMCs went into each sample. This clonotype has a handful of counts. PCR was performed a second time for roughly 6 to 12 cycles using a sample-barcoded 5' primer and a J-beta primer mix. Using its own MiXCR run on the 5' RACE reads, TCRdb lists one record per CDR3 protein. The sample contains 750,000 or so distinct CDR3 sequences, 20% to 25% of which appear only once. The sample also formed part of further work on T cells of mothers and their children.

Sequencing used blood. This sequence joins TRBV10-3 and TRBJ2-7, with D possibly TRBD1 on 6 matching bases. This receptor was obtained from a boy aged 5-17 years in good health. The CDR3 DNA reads TGTGCCATCAGTGAACAGGACAGAGGTTACGAGCAGTACTTC. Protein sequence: CAISEQDRGYEQYF.